A selection of T cell receptor beta chains follows, all from one sample in a study of molecular identifiers for immune sequencing clone quantification. TCRdb redid the calling of the PCR reads with MiXCR, one entry per CDR3 protein. The sample yields 550,000 to 750,000 distinct CDR3 sequences, approximately 20% seen once. The sequencing input was naive CD8+ T cells from blood, with Jurkat cell RNA spiked in. The receptors originated from a human donor in good health. Some libraries in this study had Jurkat cell RNA spiked in. Both conserved end residues are part of each CDR3.

v_gene	j_gene	CDR3aa
TRBV7-9	TRBJ2-3	CASTFSDTDTQYF
TRBV3-1	TRBJ2-5	CASGRTGLAGGETQYF
TRBV29-1	TRBJ1-1	CSVEGLGGPDTEAFF
TRBV20-1	TRBJ1-2	CSARAEDVYYGYTF
TRBV7-9	TRBJ2-7	CASSPAVPPYEQYF
TRBV12-5	TRBJ2-5	CASGLEREGETQYF
TRBV27	TRBJ2-7	CASSPTGLPYEQYF
TRBV6-4	TRBJ2-3	CASSVGGRTTDTQYF
TRBV28	TRBJ1-3	CASSLDRGTGNTIYF
TRBV27	TRBJ2-2	CASGGGFHTGELFF
TRBV19	TRBJ1-3	CASSADRGHTIYF
TRBV5-4	TRBJ2-7	CASSLRGEGYEQYF
TRBV19	TRBJ1-5	CASTYWGATDQPQHF
TRBV4-2	TRBJ2-1	CASSQSTGGAFEQFF
TRBV5-6	TRBJ1-1	CASSLWTGLFDTEAFF
TRBV5-4	TRBJ2-1	CASSGNSGRGFVNEQFF
TRBV4-3	TRBJ1-6	CASSQDPTSSYNSPLHF
TRBV7-6	TRBJ2-3	CASSLFTQAPADTQYF
TRBV30	TRBJ2-3	CAWSVLLAGEDTQYF
TRBV19	TRBJ2-7	CASSPAGTGVDEQYF
TRBV2	TRBJ2-3	CASSDTERALDSRTDTQYF
TRBV6-5	TRBJ2-5	CASSYEGRGGAKTQYF
TRBV5-4	TRBJ2-3	CASRGSGDTDTQYF
TRBV6-2/TRBV6-3	TRBJ1-5	CASSWDGRYYQPQHF
TRBV6-1	TRBJ1-2	CASSGWTVNYGYTF
TRBV5-1	TRBJ2-3	CASSWTSGGGDTQYF
TRBV27	TRBJ2-7	CASSYSGSGYGQYF
TRBV25-1	TRBJ1-1	CASSELSVSEAFF
TRBV11-1	TRBJ2-3	CASSLDRQFFTDTQYF
TRBV19	TRBJ1-5	CASSFSRTGVSSNQPQHF
TRBV5-1	TRBJ2-7	CASSFTEAGDSYEQYF
TRBV4-1	TRBJ2-7	CASSQGPGPGVYEQYF
TRBV2	TRBJ1-1	CASSDPYKGTNTEAFF
TRBV6-5	TRBJ2-7	CASSSPRSGLGRYEQYF